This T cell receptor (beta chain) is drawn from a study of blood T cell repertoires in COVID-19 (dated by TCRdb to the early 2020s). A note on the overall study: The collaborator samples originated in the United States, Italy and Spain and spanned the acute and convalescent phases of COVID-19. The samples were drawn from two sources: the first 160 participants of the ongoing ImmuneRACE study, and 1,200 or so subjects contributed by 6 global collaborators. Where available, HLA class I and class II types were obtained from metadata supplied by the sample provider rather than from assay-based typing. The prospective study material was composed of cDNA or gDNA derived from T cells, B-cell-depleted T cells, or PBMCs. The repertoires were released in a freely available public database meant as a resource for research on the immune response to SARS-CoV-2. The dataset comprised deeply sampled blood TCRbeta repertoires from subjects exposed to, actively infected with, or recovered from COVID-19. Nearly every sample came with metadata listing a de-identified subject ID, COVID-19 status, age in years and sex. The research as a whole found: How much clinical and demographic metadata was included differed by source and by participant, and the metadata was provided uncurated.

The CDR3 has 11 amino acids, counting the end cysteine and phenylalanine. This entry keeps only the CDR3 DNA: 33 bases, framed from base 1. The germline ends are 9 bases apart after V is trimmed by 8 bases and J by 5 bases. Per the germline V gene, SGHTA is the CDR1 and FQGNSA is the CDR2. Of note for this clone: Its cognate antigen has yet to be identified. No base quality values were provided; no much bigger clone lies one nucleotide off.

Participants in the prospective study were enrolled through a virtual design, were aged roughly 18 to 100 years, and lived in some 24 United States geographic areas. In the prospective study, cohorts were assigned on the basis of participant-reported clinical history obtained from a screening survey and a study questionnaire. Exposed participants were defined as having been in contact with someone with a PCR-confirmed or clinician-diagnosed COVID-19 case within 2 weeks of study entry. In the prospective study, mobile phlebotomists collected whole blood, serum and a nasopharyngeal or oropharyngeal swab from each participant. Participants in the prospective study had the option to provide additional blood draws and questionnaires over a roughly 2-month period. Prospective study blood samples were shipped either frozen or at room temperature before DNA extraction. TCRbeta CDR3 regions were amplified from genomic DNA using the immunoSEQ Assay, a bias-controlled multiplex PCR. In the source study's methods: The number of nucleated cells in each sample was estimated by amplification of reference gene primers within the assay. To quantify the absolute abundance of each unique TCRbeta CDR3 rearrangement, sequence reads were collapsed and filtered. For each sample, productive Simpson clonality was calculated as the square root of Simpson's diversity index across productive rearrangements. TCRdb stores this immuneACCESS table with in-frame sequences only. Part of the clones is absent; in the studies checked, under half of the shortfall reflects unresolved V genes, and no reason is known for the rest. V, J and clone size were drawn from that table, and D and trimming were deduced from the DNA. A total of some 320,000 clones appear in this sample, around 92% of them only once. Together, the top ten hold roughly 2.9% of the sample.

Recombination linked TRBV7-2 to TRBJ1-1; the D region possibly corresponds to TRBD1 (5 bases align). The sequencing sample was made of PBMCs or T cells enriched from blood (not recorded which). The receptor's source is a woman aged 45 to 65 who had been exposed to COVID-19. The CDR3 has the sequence CASRRGTEAFF. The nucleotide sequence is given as TGTGCCAGCCGCCGGGGGACTGAAGCTTTCTTT.